This TCR beta chain is drawn from a study of human T cells and chemical hapten exposure. Whole-study context: Diphenylcyclopropenone was applied weekly to patients' scalps across the approximately 25-week study.

Via MiXCR, TCRdb re-called the RACE reads, giving one row per CDR3 protein. Of roughly 38,000 distinct CDR3 sequences listed, 7.6% are singletons. This clonotype was counted at least ten times. This CDR3 spans 14 amino acids. The germline gives CDR1 SGHRS, CDR2 YFSETQ. After removal of 7 bases from V and 0 bases from J, the junction contained 2 bases not matched to a gene. Indicated time point: pre-sensitization, week 0. The treatment was: therapeutic diphenylcyclopropenone sensitization with weekly scalp DPC. This TCR came from a woman in her forties or fifties with alopecia areata. Some clones in this sample may be carry-over from other donors' samples. The material was whole blood, obtained in connection with sensitization to the hapten diphenylcyclopropenone (DPC). The V and J genes are TRBV5-1 and TRBJ2-2, with 8 bases that match TRBD2. The CDR3, as DNA: TGCGCCAGCCGACTAGCGTCGAACACCGGGGAGCTGTTTTTT. It is translated as CASRLASNTGELFF.